A single sample is the source of the 18 T cell receptor delta chains below, sequenced in a study of gamma-delta chains in newborns, infants, children. TCRdb reran clone calling via CATT on the reads. The data show approximately 5,200 delta-chain clones, approximately 5% seen once. The sample consisted of blood. The receptors stem from a child who was a newborn, infant or young child, either healthy, febrile or measles-vaccinated (not recorded which).

Note on this clone: A much larger clone sits a single nucleotide away, making a read error possible. J is TRDJ1 and V is TRDV2; 9 bases agree with TRDD3. No J gene was available from TCRdb, and it was assigned here by a germline match of the DNA. Germline-derived CDR1 and CDR2 are GEAIGNYY and EKD. V lost 3 bases and J lost 1; bases outside the gene matches: 23. This CDR3 comprises 21 residues. CDR3 sequence reads: CACDSVYAGGYPGGSTDKLIF. CDR3 bases: TGTGCCTGTGACTCCGTGTATGCCGGGGGATACCCAGGGGGCTCCACCGATAAACTCATCTTT.

This clone is categorized as large. Other nucleotide sequences in the sample specify the same CDR3. CDR3 residues: CACDSMGDTSTDKLIF. The CDR3 DNA reads TGTGCCTGTGACTCTATGGGGGATACCTCGACCGATAAACTCATCTTT. The J gene is TRDJ1, the V gene TRDV2; TRDD3 aligns across 10 bases. V gave up 3 bases and J gave up 2 bases; unmatched junction bases: 8. The CDR3 has 16 residues. In germline, CDR1 is GEAIGNYY, CDR2 EKD.

This clone ranks as medium-sized. One end of the junction is discordant with germline, which a read error may explain. CDR3 loop: CACDPLSNTDNTDKLIF. The CDR3 DNA is TGTGCCTGTGACCCGCTCTCTAACACCGATAACACAGATAAACTCATCTTT. The V gene is TRDV2, the J gene TRDJ1; D uncertain. The CDR3 has 17 amino acids. Germline CDR1 GEAIGNYY, CDR2 EKD.

The gene calls are TRDV1 and TRDJ1, with 8 bases lining up with TRDD3. CDR3 length: 19 amino acids. V shed 0 bases and J 1 base; nucleotides not matched to a gene: 13. Looked up from germline, CDR1 is TSWWSYY and CDR2 is QGS. The CDR3 protein is CALGELGGIVRRATDKLIF. The CDR3 DNA follows: TGTGCTCTTGGGGAACTGGGGGGGATAGTGCGTCGGGCCACCGATAAACTCATCTTT.

Worth noting for this clone: A clone one base away is much larger, so this may be a read error. The chain joins TRDV2 to TRDJ1, with D unresolved. V was clipped by 5 bases and J by 0 bases, with 21 bases between them. The CDR3 consists of 17 residues. The germline CDR1 and CDR2 sequences are GEAIGNYY and EKD. This CDR3 reads CACGSLGDNPNTDKLIF. As DNA, the CDR3 is TGTGCCTGTGGCAGCCTTGGTGACAACCCGAACACCGATAAACTCATCTTT.

Written as DNA, the CDR3 is TGTGCCTGTGACGGTATACCCACTAAAGAAAACGTGTCCACCGATAAACTCATCTTT. Its protein product is CACDGIPTKENVSTDKLIF. This sequence joins TRDV2 and TRDJ1; D unresolved. The J gene, absent from TCRdb, was called here by matching the DNA to germline. The CDR3 has 19 amino acids. Per the germline V gene, CDR1 is GEAIGNYY and CDR2 is EKD. Trimming cost V 3 bases and J 1 base, with 26 bases left between them.

The chain recombines TRDV2 with TRDJ3, with 12 nucleotides matching TRDD3. The V and J ends lost 4 bases and 0 bases, in that order; junction bases with no gene match: 12. The CDR3 extends over 21 amino acids. The germline V gene has CDR1 GEAIGNYY and CDR2 EKD. CDR3 region: CACDRLLGDTPSSWDTRQMFF. CDR3 nucleotide sequence: TGTGCCTGTGATCGTCTACTGGGGGATACACCTAGCTCCTGGGACACCCGACAGATGTTTTTC.

This clone is labeled large (0.1 to 1%). Within the sample, other DNA sequences also encode this same CDR3. The gene calls are TRDV2 and TRDJ1; TRDD3 aligns across 9 bases. Trimming took 3 bases from V and 0 from J; bases not matched to a gene: 4. Germline V gene sequence: CDR1 GEAIGNYY, CDR2 EKD. CDR3 length: 15 residues. This CDR3 is CACDLLGEHTDKLIF. CDR3 sequence (DNA): TGTGCCTGTGACCTACTGGGGGAACACACCGATAAACTCATCTTT.

As for this clone: This likely reflects a read error, since a far larger clone is one base away. In the same sample, other DNA sequences code for this CDR3. The chain links TRDV2 to TRDJ2; 10 positions match TRDD3. The CDR3 totals 17 residues. Germline V gene data show CDR1 as GEAIGNYY and CDR2 as EKD. CDR3 nucleotides: TGTGCCTGTGACACCGTAGAACTGGGGGATTTGACCGCACAACTCTTCTTT. Its protein is CACDTVELGDLTAQLFF.

This clone appeared a few times. This may be a read error, as it is one base from a much larger clone. The V call is TRDV2, the J call TRDJ1, with D perhaps TRDD3 (5 bases). Germline-derived CDR1 and CDR2 are GEAIGNYY and EKD. This CDR3 region has 17 residues. V lost 3 bases to trimming and J lost 3 bases, with 22 bases between them. CDR3 coding DNA: TGTGCCTGTGACCCGGTCGCCCCGGGGACCACACCCGATAAACTCATCTTT. Translating it yields CACDPVAPGTTPDKLIF.

By share of the sample, this clone is medium-sized. This rearrangement joins TRDV2 to TRDJ1; 13 bases match TRDD3. This CDR3 spans 17 amino acids. After removal of 5 bases from V and 0 bases from J, the junction contained 8 bases not matched to a gene. CDR1 and CDR2 from the germline V gene are GEAIGNYY and EKD. The CDR3 nucleotides are TGTGCCTGTGTCCCACTGGGGGATACGCCGTACACCGATAAACTCATCTTT. This sequence encodes CACVPLGDTPYTDKLIF.

In this sample, this clone is medium-sized. This chain uses TRDV2 with TRDJ3, with TRDD3 matching over 11 bases. Trimming at V came to 3 bases and at J to 0 bases, leaving 18 bases not matched to a gene. The germline CDR1 and CDR2 sequences are GEAIGNYY and EKD. This CDR3 contains 23 residues. DNA of the CDR3: TGTGCCTGTGACCCTCTACATCCTGCTGGGGGATACTCAAGCTCCTGGGACACCCGACAGATGTTTTTC. This encodes CACDPLHPAGGYSSSWDTRQMFF.

The table lists this clone with a few counts. J is TRDJ1 and V is TRDV2; D possibly corresponds to TRDD3 (6 bases). This CDR3 has 17 residues. CDR1 is GEAIGNYY, CDR2 EKD, per germline. Trimming shortened V by 3 bases and J by 0 bases, and 19 bases separated the two germline ends. Here the CDR3 DNA reads TGTGCCTGTGACCCATTGGAGGGGGAGGCCCACACCGATAAACTCATCTTT. It yields the protein CACDPLEGEAHTDKLIF.

A note on this clone: This may be a read error: a much more frequent sequence differs by one nucleotide. The chain couples TRDV2 to TRDJ3, with TRDD3 identical over 8 bases. CDR1 and CDR2 (germline): GEAIGNYY, EKD. The CDR3 contains 20 residues. Trimming removed 0 bases from V and 0 bases from J; junction bases left unmatched: 9. The CDR3 sequence is CACDTVILGGTSWDTRQMFF. The DNA for the CDR3 is TGTGCCTGTGACACCGTAATACTGGGGGGTACCTCCTGGGACACCCGACAGATGTTTTTC.

This clone ranks as medium-sized. Other nucleotide sequences from this sample produce the same CDR3. The chain combines TRDV2 with TRDJ3, with TRDD3 identical over 7 bases. Per germline, CDR1 GEAIGNYY and CDR2 EKD. This CDR3 has 17 amino acids. The V segment lost 2 bases and the J segment 0 bases; nucleotides outside the gene matches: 3. CDR3 loop: CACDNTGDSWDTRQMFF. CDR3 coding DNA: TGTGCCTGTGACAATACTGGGGACTCCTGGGACACCCGACAGATGTTTTTC.

Note on this clone: This sequence may be a read error, since a much larger clone differs from it by one base. The sample holds other DNA sequences that translate to the same CDR3. V usage is TRDV2 and J usage is TRDJ2; tentatively, D is TRDD3 (6 bases). This CDR3 is 15 amino acids long. CDR1 and CDR2 (germline): GEAIGNYY, EKD. This CDR3 reads CACDTVGASGEQLFF. The DNA of the CDR3 is TGCGCCTGTGACACCGTGGGGGCCTCGGGAGAACAACTCTTCTTT.

By share of the sample, this clone is medium-sized. The chain employs TRDV2 and TRDJ3; tentative D call: TRDD3 (6 bases). The CDR3 contains 20 residues. The V end was cut by 0 bases, the J end by 0 bases, with 17 bases between. Germline assignment: CDR1 GEAIGNYY and CDR2 EKD. As DNA, the CDR3 is TGTGCCTGTGACACCGTAGATACGCCCGAAAGCTCCTGGGACACCCGACAGATGTTTTTC. Translating it yields CACDTVDTPESSWDTRQMFF.

This clone is classed as medium-sized (0.01 to 0.1%). V gene TRDV2 combines with J gene TRDJ1; TRDD1 or TRDD2 may be the D gene (6 bases each). Germline values: CDR1 GEAIGNYY, CDR2 EKD. The length of the CDR3 is 20 residues. V was pared by 0 bases and J by 0 bases, with 25 bases between. CDR3 nucleotide sequence: TGTGCCTGTGACACCGTTTTTCCTAGCCTAAATAGAGAGTACACCGATAAACTCATCTTT. Amino acid sequence: CACDTVFPSLNREYTDKLIF.